The source of this T cell receptor beta chain is a study of blood T cells in healthy people across ages. Next came a second PCR, run for roughly 6 to 11 cycles, which used a sample-barcoded 5' primer along with a J-beta primer mix. TCRdb fed the 5' RACE reads into MiXCR, producing one record per CDR3 protein. The sample lists approximately 1.5 million distinct CDR3 sequences, under 55% occurring once. Per the germline V gene, CDR1 is SGHTA and CDR2 is FQGNSA. CDR3 size: 11 residues. V was shortened by 7 bases and J by 8 bases, with 10 bases between the two germline ends. There are many counts of this clonotype.

The sequencing sample was made of blood. The chain employs TRBV7-2 and TRBJ2-3, with no clear D. The sequence derives from a woman aged 18-30 years in good health. The CDR3 sequence: CASTLGGTQYF. For the CDR3, the DNA is TGTGCCAGCACCCTTGGTGGTACGCAGTATTTT. The entire variable domain, with the rest obtained from reference TRBV7-2 and TRBJ2-3, is as follows: GAGVSQSPSNKVTEKGKDVELRCDPISGHTALYWYRQSLGQGLEFLIYFQGNSAPDKSGLPSDRFSAERTGGSVSTLTIQRTQQEDSAVYLCASTLGGTQYFGPGTRLTVL.